Below, 26 T cell receptor beta chains from the same sample are listed, as sequenced in a study of beta chain features in type 1 diabetes. Study-level points and caveats: Among patients with Type 1 diabetes, TCRB CDR3s were moderately but significantly shorter in every one of the four CD4+ subsets.

Their cognate antigens are unknown. Expressed TCRB transcripts were sequenced because the entire RNA isolate underwent reverse transcription. Measured with immunoSEQ multiplex PCR; TCRdb has only the in-frame clones, and not every one. The sample consists of about 180,000 clones, approximately 8% of them appearing once. Sequences were obtained from central memory CD4+ T cells from blood. The source of these receptors is a man aged 18 to 29 with type 1 diabetes.

The sample holds a few counts of this clone. The chain has TRBV19 and TRBJ1-1; no definite D call. The germline CDR1 and CDR2 sequences are LNHDA and SQIVND (reference sequence). The CDR3 loop spans 16 amino acids. Trimming took 1 base from V and 6 from J, leaving 18 bases between them. The CDR3 loop is CASSIAPYSGLAEAFF. In DNA, the CDR3 is TGTGCCAGTAGTATAGCCCCTTATTCCGGGTTGGCTGAAGCTTTCTTT.

There are a few counts of this clone. The J gene is TRBJ2-3, the V gene TRBV6-1; D remains ambiguous. Germline loops: CDR1 MNHNS, CDR2 SASEGT. Trimming pared 2 bases from V and 6 bases from J, leaving 3 bases between. CDR3 length equals 11 residues. In DNA, the CDR3 is TGTGCCAGCAGTGAACAGGATACGCAGTATTTT. Translated: CASSEQDTQYF.

This chain uses TRBV5-5 with TRBJ1-5; 10 nucleotides line up with TRBD1. The length of the CDR3 is 15 residues. The junction had 6 bases not matched to a gene; V was cut back by 3 bases and J by 6 bases. The V gene's germline CDR1 is SGHKS and CDR2 YYEKEE (reference sequence). CDR3 sequence: CASSWSGTGVQPQHF. DNA of the CDR3: TGTGCCAGCAGCTGGTCCGGGACAGGGGTTCAGCCCCAGCATTTT. The complete variable domain, with remaining parts taken from reference TRBV5-5 and TRBJ1-5, reads DAGVTQSPTHLIKTRGQQVTLRCSPISGHKSVSWYQQVLGQGPQFIFQYYEKEERGRGNFPDRFSARQFPNYSSELNVNALLLGDSALYLCASSWSGTGVQPQHFGDGTRLSIL.

V usage is TRBV29-1 and J usage is TRBJ2-3; 12 positions agree with TRBD2. CDR3 length equals 16 residues. Germline V gene sequence: CDR1 SQVTM, CDR2 ANQGSEA. Losses at the gene ends were 6 bases for V and 0 bases for J; bases not matched to a gene: 7. The CDR3 here is CSVPRGTSGSTDTQYF. In nucleotides, the CDR3 is TGCAGCGTCCCTCGGGGGACTAGCGGGAGCACAGATACGCAGTATTTT.

This clone was detected only a few times. The chain joins TRBV6-1 to TRBJ2-3; 8 bases line up with TRBD1. Losses at the gene ends were 4 bases for V and 4 bases for J; bases not matched to a gene: 7. CDR1 is MNHNS and CDR2 is SASEGT in the germline V gene. This CDR3 is built from 15 residues. CDR3 loop: CASSGLDRAADTQYF. In DNA, the CDR3 is TGTGCCAGCAGTGGGTTGGACAGGGCGGCAGATACGCAGTATTTT.

A few counts support this clone. This chain connects TRBV2 to TRBJ2-2; D is unclear. Trimming took off 3 bases at V and 1 base at J, with 9 bases between the two ends. The CDR3 has 15 residues. Germline lookup yields CDR1 SNHLY and CDR2 FYNNEI. Here the CDR3 reads CASSEYQVNTGELFF. For the CDR3, the DNA is TGTGCCAGCAGTGAGTACCAGGTGAACACCGGGGAGCTGTTTTTT.

The rearrangement links TRBV25-1 to TRBJ1-1; D gene unclear. The CDR3 extends over 11 amino acids. The ends were cut back, 7 bases at V and 1 base at J, with 4 bases in the middle. Germline loops: CDR1 MGHDK, CDR2 SYGVNS. The CDR3 sequence: CASTRNTEAFF. In DNA form, the CDR3 reads TGTGCCAGCACCAGGAACACTGAAGCTTTCTTT.

This clone was counted a few times. This sequence joins TRBV7-2 and TRBJ1-6, with D possibly TRBD1 on 5 matching bases. The CDR3 has 15 residues. The germline CDR1 and CDR2 sequences are SGHTA and FQGNSA. Trimming removed 0 bases from V and 14 bases from J, with 17 bases in between. The CDR3 region is CASSLAPGQGLALHF. The CDR3 DNA follows: TGTGCCAGCAGCTTAGCCCCCGGGCAGGGACTCGCCCTCCACTTT. The full variable domain, with the rest looked up from reference TRBV7-2 and TRBJ1-6, is GAGVSQSPSNKVTEKGKDVELRCDPISGHTALYWYRQSLGQGLEFLIYFQGNSAPDKSGLPSDRFSAERTGGSVSTLTIQRTQQEDSAVYLCASSLAPGQGLALHFGNGTRLTVT.

The V call is TRBV5-5, the J call TRBJ2-5; D ambiguous. This CDR3 comprises 15 residues. The germline V gene has CDR1 SGHKS and CDR2 YYEKEE (reference sequence). The V end lost 4 bases, the J end lost 5 bases, and 18 bases lay between the germline ends. CDR3: CASSVGYSLRETQYF. The CDR3 coding sequence is TGTGCCAGCAGCGTAGGCTATAGCCTAAGGGAGACCCAGTACTTC.

There are a few counts of this clone. The chain links TRBV28 to TRBJ1-2; 9 bases fit TRBD1. The CDR3 length is 14 residues. Germline assignment: CDR1 MDHEN and CDR2 SYDVKM. The ends lost 6 bases at V and 8 bases at J; junction bases unmatched: 10. CDR3 DNA sequence: TGTGCCAGCAGGGGAGGGGACAGGGCGGGAGGCTACACCTTC. Translation gives CASRGGDRAGGYTF.

This clone was counted only a few times. Other DNA sequences in the same sample also yield this CDR3. The V gene is TRBV5-1, the J gene TRBJ2-1; tentative D call: TRBD2 (6 bases). The CDR3 covers 14 residues. The V end was cut by 0 bases, the J end by 6 bases, with 10 bases between. Per germline, CDR1 SGHRS and CDR2 YFSETQ. The chain's CDR3 is CASSLGGTGNEQFF. The CDR3 DNA reads as TGCGCCAGCAGCTTGGGAGGGACTGGCAATGAGCAGTTCTTC.

The genes are TRBV5-6 and TRBJ1-1, with TRBD1 identical over 9 bases. The CDR3 is made up of 12 amino acids. V gave up 5 bases and J gave up 10 bases; unmatched junction bases: 6. CDR1 and CDR2 (germline): SGHDT, YYEEEE. The CDR3 bases are TGTGCCAGCAGGTCCGGGACAGGGACAGCTTTCTTT. It yields the protein CASRSGTGTAFF. The full variable domain, in which reference TRBV5-6 and TRBJ1-1 provide the parts outside the CDR3, is DAGVTQSPTHLIKTRGQQVTLRCSPKSGHDTVSWYQQALGQGPQFIFQYYEEEERQRGNFPDRFSGHQFPNYSSELNVNALLLGDSALYLCASRSGTGTAFFGQGTRLTVV.

In its sample, this clone was seen a few times. The V and J genes are TRBV27 and TRBJ2-3; perhaps TRBD2 as D (5 bases). The CDR3 consists of 13 residues. The germline V gene encodes CDR1 MNHEY and CDR2 SMNVEV (reference sequence). V was shortened by 0 bases and J by 8 bases, with 9 bases between the two germline ends. The CDR3 sequence: CASSLSLRGTQYF. CDR3 coding DNA: TGTGCCAGCAGTTTATCCCTCCGGGGTACGCAGTATTTT.

CDR3 region: CASSTSQSSYEQYF. CDR3 in DNA: TGTGCCAGCAGCACGTCCCAGTCATCCTACGAGCAGTACTTC. The rearrangement uses TRBV7-2 and TRBJ2-7; D gene unclear. Trimming stripped 5 bases from V and 1 base from J, with 12 bases between. This CDR3 has 14 residues. CDR1 SGHTA and CDR2 FQGNSA come from the germline V gene.

In its sample, this clone was seen a few times. The chain is built from TRBV9 and TRBJ1-2, with D maybe TRBD1 (5 bases). The CDR3 sequence is 16 residues long. Germline CDR1 SGDLS, CDR2 YYNGEE. Trimming shortened V by 4 bases and J by 3 bases, and 19 bases separated the two germline ends. This CDR3 is CASSSSGGGWDYGYTF. The CDR3, as DNA: TGTGCCAGCAGCTCAAGTGGGGGGGGTTGGGACTATGGCTACACCTTC.

This clone was picked up a small number of times. The V gene is TRBV6-6, the J gene TRBJ2-2, with 7 bases that match TRBD1. Germline-derived CDR1 and CDR2 are MNHNY and SVGAGI (reference sequence). CDR3 length equals 15 residues. J lost 1 base, V lost 6 bases, and 5 bases had no gene match. The CDR3 coding sequence is TGTGCCAGCAGCCGAGGACAGGAGAACACCGGGGAGCTGTTTTTT. This codes for CASSRGQENTGELFF.

This clone was counted between two and nine times. This chain joins TRBV2 and TRBJ1-4; perhaps TRBD1 as D (5 bases). This CDR3 has 14 residues. Trimming left V 0 bases short and J 5 bases short, with 7 bases between. Germline-derived CDR1 and CDR2 are SNHLY and FYNNEI. CDR3 DNA sequence: TGTGCCAGCAGTGAAGCAGGGGAAAATGAAAAACTGTTTTTT. This gives the protein CASSEAGENEKLFF.

This sequence joins TRBV11-2 and TRBJ1-6, with TRBD1 matching over 10 bases. V trimming: 5 bases; J trimming: 11 bases; junction bases outside the gene matches: 6. This CDR3 has 14 residues. The germline gives CDR1 SGHAT, CDR2 FQNNGV. This CDR3 is CASSLAGTGAPLHF. CDR3 nucleotide sequence: TGTGCCAGCAGCCTCGCCGGGACAGGGGCACCCCTCCACTTT.

This clone was observed a few times. The V call is TRBV29-1, the J call TRBJ2-3; unclear D gene. Germline loops: CDR1 SQVTM, CDR2 ANQGSEA. The CDR3 runs 11 residues. Trimming took 7 bases from V and 5 from J, leaving 10 bases between them. The CDR3 loop is CSALTGDTQYF. CDR3 bases: TGCAGCGCCCTCACGGGAGATACGCAGTATTTT.

The chain has TRBV25-1 and TRBJ1-1, with 7 bases fitting TRBD1. V shed 2 bases and J 1 base; nucleotides not matched to a gene: 7. Germline V gene data show CDR1 as MGHDK and CDR2 as SYGVNS. CDR3 size: 16 residues. CDR3 bases: TGTGCCAGCAGTGAAATTAGGGGGACAGAGAACACTGAAGCTTTCTTT. Encoded protein: CASSEIRGTENTEAFF.

CDR3 sequence reads: CASSLRTNPYEQYF. CDR3 nucleotides: TGTGCCAGCAGCTTAAGGACAAACCCCTACGAGCAGTACTTC. J is TRBJ2-7 and V is TRBV5-6; the D gene is possibly TRBD1 (5 bases). V lost 2 bases, J lost 2 bases, and 11 bases lay in between. The germline V gene has CDR1 SGHDT and CDR2 YYEEEE. The CDR3 runs to 14 residues.

The J gene is TRBJ2-7, the V gene TRBV7-2, with D unresolved. Trimming pared 4 bases from V and 6 bases from J, leaving 16 bases between. The CDR3 runs 14 residues. Germline V gene data show CDR1 as SGHTA and CDR2 as FQGNSA. CDR3 DNA sequence: TGTGCCAGCAGCTCGCCTTCGTCGCGTTCCGAGCAGTACTTC. It encodes CASSSPSSRSEQYF.

This chain connects TRBV10-3 to TRBJ2-7; D is unclear. Trimming stripped 0 bases from V and 2 bases from J, with 11 bases between. Looked up from germline, CDR1 is ENHRY and CDR2 is SYGVKD. The CDR3 has 15 amino acids. The CDR3 DNA reads as TGTGCCATCAGTGAGTCGAAAGACACGGCCTACGAGCAGTACTTC. Translating gives CAISESKDTAYEQYF.

A few counts support this clone. The J gene is TRBJ1-2, the V gene TRBV30; TRBD1 matches at 10 bases. Germline CDR1 reads GTSNPN; CDR2 reads SVGIG (reference sequence). This CDR3 is 13 amino acids long. V dropped 3 bases and J dropped 7; count of bases not matched to a gene: 5. In DNA, the CDR3 is TGTGCCTGGAGACCGGGACAGGGGCTTGGCTACACCTTC. Amino acid sequence: CAWRPGQGLGYTF.

This chain uses TRBV27 with TRBJ1-6, with a possible D match to TRBD1 (6 bases). CDR1 and CDR2 (germline): MNHEY, SMNVEV (reference sequence). Trimming shortened V by 2 bases and J by 9 bases, and 11 bases separated the two germline ends. This CDR3 has 14 amino acids. The CDR3 reads CASSLKGVASPLHF. The CDR3 DNA is TGTGCCAGCAGTTTAAAGGGGGTGGCTTCACCCCTCCACTTT.

The V call is TRBV6-6, the J call TRBJ2-7; 7 nucleotides align to TRBD1. The CDR3 is made up of 15 amino acids. V shed 6 bases and J 3 bases; nucleotides not matched to a gene: 11. Germline CDR1 and CDR2: MNHNY and SVGAGI (reference sequence). The CDR3 spells CASRKDRERGYEQYF. In DNA form, the CDR3 reads TGTGCCAGCAGGAAAGACAGGGAGAGAGGCTACGAGCAGTACTTC.